One and the same sample provided the 11 T cell receptor beta chains below, sequenced in a study of blood T cell repertoires in COVID-19. Libraries were prepared by immunoSEQ multiplex PCR; TCRdb keeps only in-frame clonotypes and omits some of them. This table holds about 140,000 clones, 87% found once. Sequencing used PBMCs or T cells enriched from blood (not recorded which). The source is a man between 60 and 70 years old who had recovered from COVID-19.

V usage is TRBV27 and J usage is TRBJ1-6; D unresolved. The V gene lost 3 bases and the J gene lost 8 bases, with 11 bases spanning the gap. This CDR3 has 14 residues. The germline V gene encodes CDR1 MNHEY and CDR2 SMNVEV (reference sequence). The CDR3 nucleotides are TGTGCCAGCAGTTTTAACGGCGGGGATTCACCCCTCCACTTT. Amino acids: CASSFNGGDSPLHF.

The CDR3 region has the DNA TGTGCCAGCAATAGGGGCGCCGGGGAGCTGTTTTTT. Its translation is CASNRGAGELFF. This sequence joins TRBV6-5 and TRBJ2-2; weak D call: TRBD1 (5 bases). Trimming took 7 bases from V and 6 from J, leaving 9 bases between them. This CDR3 contains 12 residues. Germline CDR1 is MNHEY and CDR2 is SVGAGI.

The chain carries TRBV15 and TRBJ2-3, with D perhaps matching TRBD2 (6 bases). In germline, CDR1 is LNHNV, CDR2 YYDKDF (reference sequence). Trimming shortened V by 0 bases and J by 6 bases, and 16 bases separated the two germline ends. There are 16 residues in the CDR3. CDR3 coding DNA: TGTGCCACCAGCAGAGATTCTGCGGGGTTGTATGATACGCAGTATTTT. Amino acids: CATSRDSAGLYDTQYF.

The V gene is TRBV5-4, the J gene TRBJ2-7; 7 bases map to TRBD1. CDR3 length: 16 residues. The V gene's germline CDR1 is SGHNT and CDR2 YYREEE (reference sequence). The junction had 12 bases not matched to a gene; V was cut back by 0 bases and J by 6 bases. This CDR3 is CASSLVGGRAGGEQYF. As DNA, the CDR3 is TGTGCCAGCAGCTTGGTAGGGGGCAGGGCCGGAGGCGAGCAGTACTTC.

This clone was found once. The chain has TRBV12-5 and TRBJ2-1, with 7 bases aligning to TRBD2. The CDR3 covers 16 residues. The J segment lost 12 bases and the V segment lost 0 bases, leaving 14 bases of the junction unmatched. CDR1 and CDR2 from the germline V gene are LGHNT and FRNRAP. CDR3 region: CASGLVRTGGRYLQFF. Here the CDR3 DNA reads TGTGCTAGTGGTTTGGTACGGACGGGGGGACGGTACCTGCAGTTCTTC.

The rearrangement joins TRBV9 to TRBJ2-1; D may be TRBD2 (6 bases). V lost 4 bases to trimming and J lost 0 bases, with 11 bases between them. CDR3 length: 15 amino acids. CDR1 and CDR2 (germline): SGDLS, YYNGEE. CDR3 protein: CASSLSGSSYNEQFF. In nucleotides, the CDR3 is TGTGCCAGCAGCCTTAGCGGAAGCTCCTACAATGAGCAGTTCTTC.

This clone was observed a single time. The V gene is TRBV7-2, the J gene TRBJ2-1; D may be TRBD1 (6 bases). Trimming pared 0 bases from V and 4 bases from J, leaving 10 bases between. Per the germline V gene, CDR1 is SGHTA and CDR2 is FQGNSA. This CDR3 is built from 15 residues. CDR3 nucleotide sequence: TGTGCCAGCAGCTTAGCGGGGACACTATACAATGAGCAGTTCTTC. Translating gives CASSLAGTLYNEQFF.

About this clone: In the same sample, other DNA sequences code for this CDR3. The gene calls are TRBV2 and TRBJ2-3, with 8 bases lining up with TRBD1. Losses at the gene ends were 7 bases for V and 0 bases for J; bases not matched to a gene: 6. The germline gives CDR1 SNHLY, CDR2 FYNNEI. The CDR3 sequence is 15 residues long. The CDR3 DNA reads TGTGCCAGCACTCGACAGGGGACCAGCACAGATACGCAGTATTTT. Translating it yields CASTRQGTSTDTQYF.

The gene calls are TRBV24-1 and TRBJ1-1; TRBD1 agrees at 8 bases. Germline CDR1 is KGHDR and CDR2 is SFDVKD. Germline trimming cut 7 bases from V and 4 bases from J; bases unmatched to any gene: 4. This CDR3 comprises 13 residues. CDR3 DNA sequence: TGTGCCACCAGCCGACAGGGGAGCACTGAAGCTTTCTTT. This encodes CATSRQGSTEAFF.

This clone was seen only once. V and J are TRBV5-1 and TRBJ2-7; D possibly corresponds to TRBD1 (5 bases). This CDR3 contains 13 residues. The V gene lost 4 bases and the J gene lost 4 bases, with 12 bases spanning the gap. Germline lookup yields CDR1 SGHRS and CDR2 YFSETQ. DNA for the CDR3: TGCGCCAGCAGCGGCCAATCAGGGTACGAGCAGTACTTC. Residues: CASSGQSGYEQYF. The whole variable domain, remainder taken from reference TRBV5-1 and TRBJ2-7, is KAGVTQTPRYLIKTRGQQVTLSCSPISGHRSVSWYQQTPGQGLQFLFEYFSETQRNKGNFPGRFSGRQFSNSRSEMNVSTLELGDSALYLCASSGQSGYEQYFGPGTRLTVT.

V is TRBV5-6 and J is TRBJ1-2; the D is unclear. Germline CDR1 is SGHDT and CDR2 is YYEEEE. CDR3 length: 13 amino acids. V lost 4 bases and J 2 bases, leaving 9 bases between the germline ends. The CDR3 loop reads CASSGVQNYGYTF. The CDR3 DNA reads as TGTGCCAGCAGCGGAGTTCAGAACTATGGCTACACCTTC.